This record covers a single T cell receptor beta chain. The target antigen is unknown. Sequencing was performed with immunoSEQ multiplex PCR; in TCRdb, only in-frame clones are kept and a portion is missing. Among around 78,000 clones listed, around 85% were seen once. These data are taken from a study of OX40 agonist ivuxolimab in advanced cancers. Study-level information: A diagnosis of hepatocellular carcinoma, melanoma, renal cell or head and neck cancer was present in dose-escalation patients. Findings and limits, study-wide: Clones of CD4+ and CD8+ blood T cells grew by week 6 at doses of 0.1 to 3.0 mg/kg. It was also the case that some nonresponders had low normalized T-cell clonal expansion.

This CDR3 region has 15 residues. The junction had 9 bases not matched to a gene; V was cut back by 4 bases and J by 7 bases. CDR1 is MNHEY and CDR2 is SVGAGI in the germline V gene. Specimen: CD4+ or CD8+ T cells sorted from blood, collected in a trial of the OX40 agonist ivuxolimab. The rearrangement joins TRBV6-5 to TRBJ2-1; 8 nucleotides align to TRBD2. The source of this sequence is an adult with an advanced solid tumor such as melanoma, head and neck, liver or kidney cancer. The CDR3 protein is CASSSHGGGLNEQFF. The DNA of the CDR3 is TGTGCCAGCAGTTCCCACGGGGGGGGGCTTAATGAGCAGTTCTTC.